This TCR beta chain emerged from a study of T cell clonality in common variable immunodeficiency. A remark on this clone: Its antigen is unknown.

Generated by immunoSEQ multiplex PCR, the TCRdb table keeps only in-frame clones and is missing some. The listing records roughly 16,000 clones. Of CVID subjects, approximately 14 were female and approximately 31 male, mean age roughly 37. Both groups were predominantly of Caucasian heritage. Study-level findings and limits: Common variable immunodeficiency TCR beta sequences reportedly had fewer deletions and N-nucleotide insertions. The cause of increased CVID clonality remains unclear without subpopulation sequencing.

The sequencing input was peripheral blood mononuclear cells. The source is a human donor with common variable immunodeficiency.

The CDR3 region is CSASQLGQGDGYTF. Incomplete CDR3 DNA: TGCAGTGCCAGCCAATTGGGACAGGGGGATGGC. The chain combines TRBV20-1 with TRBJ1-2; 11 positions match TRBD1. The read terminates 3 residues ahead of where the CDR3 ends, so the germline J gene completes it. The germline CDR1 and CDR2 sequences are DFQATT and SNEGSKA (reference sequence). The CDR3 loop spans 14 amino acids. The J segment lost 6 bases and the V segment lost 6 bases, leaving 9 bases of the junction unmatched.